This T cell receptor (beta chain) was identified in a study of blood T cell repertoires in COVID-19. In the original processing: Quantification of nucleated cells was approximated via reference gene primer amplification. The repertoire was sequenced with immunoSEQ multiplex PCR; TCRdb's copy has only in-frame clones and lacks some. The V and J calls and the clone size are those of that table, but D and trimming were determined from the DNA. The data contain fewer than 60,000 clones, over 75% of them singletons. The CDR3 loop spans 12 amino acids. Trimming took 5 bases from V and 4 from J, leaving 8 bases between them. CDR1 and CDR2 from the germline V gene are LNHDA and SQIVND (reference sequence).

This TCR came from a woman at least 80 years old with COVID-19, enrolled during active disease. This chain joins TRBV19 and TRBJ1-1; D gene ambiguous. Sequenced: peripheral blood. The CDR3 region has the DNA TGTGCCAGTAGTCCCCATAGCACTGAAGCTTTCTTT. This translates into CASSPHSTEAFF.